This is a list of T cell receptor beta chains from one sample in a study of T cell changes during pregnancy in multiple sclerosis. Only in-frame clones appear in the TCRdb table, and some are missing; sequencing was by immunoSEQ multiplex PCR. The table includes some 64,000 clones, approximately 90% detected once. Here the sequenced sample was peripheral blood, taken in the first trimester of pregnancy. Receptor source: a female donor with multiple sclerosis, enrolled in a pregnancy study. CDR3s include the opening cysteine and the closing phenylalanine or tryptophan. D genes are given only for firm matches. The size field is filled for only some rows; it gives once, few, many or a size class.

size	J	V	D	CDR3	DNA
NA	TRBJ2-5	TRBV11-1	NA	CASSFIGQQETQYF	TGTGCCAGCAGCTTTATTGGCCAACAAGAGACCCAGTACTTC
NA	TRBJ2-7	TRBV5-5	NA	CASSQSTHRSYEQYF	TGTGCCAGCAGCCAATCGACACACCGCTCCTACGAGCAGTACTTC
NA	TRBJ1-2	TRBV19	NA	CASSKDSSLYGYTF	TGTGCCAGTAGTAAAGACAGTTCTCTTTATGGCTACACCTTC
NA	TRBJ2-5	TRBV19	NA	CASRRPGGETQYF	TGTGCCAGTAGGCGGCCAGGCGGGGAGACCCAGTACTTC
NA	TRBJ1-3	TRBV4-1	TRBD1	CASSLPGQGNTFSGNTIYF	TGCGCCAGCAGCCTCCCGGGACAGGGAAATACATTCTCTGGAAACACCATATATTTT
few	TRBJ1-1	TRBV2	NA	CASSVGGGNTEAFF	TGTGCCAGCAGTGTAGGCGGAGGAAACACTGAAGCTTTCTTT
NA	TRBJ1-2	TRBV30	NA	CAWSPLNQMNGYTF	TGTGCCTGGAGCCCCCTCAACCAGATGAATGGCTACACCTTC
medium-sized	TRBJ1-1	TRBV6-1	NA	CASNRAGEGTEAFF	TGTGCCAGCAATCGGGCAGGGGAGGGCACTGAAGCTTTCTTT
NA	TRBJ2-2	TRBV5-6	TRBD1	CASSLAGTVNTGELFF	TGTGCCAGCAGCTTGGCTGGGACAGTGAACACCGGGGAGCTGTTTTTT
NA	TRBJ2-3	TRBV7-9	NA	CASSLSRGTADTQYF	TGTGCCAGCAGCCTCTCCAGGGGCACAGCAGATACGCAGTATTTT
NA	TRBJ2-3	TRBV4-3	TRBD1	CASSRTGGSTDTQYF	TGCGCCAGCAGCCGGACAGGGGGTAGCACAGATACGCAGTATTTT
NA	TRBJ2-3	TRBV4-2	TRBD2	CASSQVAGGGTDTQYF	TGTGCCAGCAGCCAAGTAGCGGGAGGGGGCACAGATACGCAGTATTTT
NA	TRBJ2-7	TRBV28	NA	CASSDLPAKSYEQYF	TGTGCCAGCAGTGACTTGCCAGCCAAGAGCTACGAGCAGTACTTC
once	TRBJ2-7	TRBV5-8	NA	CASSLEGPTYEQYF	TGTGCCAGCAGCTTGGAGGGGCCCACCTACGAGCAGTACTTC
once	TRBJ2-2	TRBV5-4	TRBD2	CASSLEGLVNTGELFF	TGTGCCAGCAGCTTGGAGGGACTAGTAAACACCGGGGAGCTGTTTTTT
NA	TRBJ2-1	TRBV7-9	TRBD2	CASSKGTSGRGVDEQFF	TGTGCCAGCAGTAAAGGGACTAGCGGGCGGGGCGTGGATGAGCAGTTCTTC
NA	TRBJ2-1	TRBV4-2	TRBD2	CASSPFSGLAGAAEQFF	TGTGCCAGCAGCCCATTCTCCGGACTAGCGGGAGCAGCTGAGCAGTTCTTC
NA	TRBJ1-5	TRBV19	NA	CASTEGVLRGNQPQHF	TGTGCCAGTACCGAGGGGGTACTTAGGGGCAATCAGCCCCAGCATTTT
NA	TRBJ2-7	TRBV7-2	TRBD2	CASSLGLAGSYEQYF	TGTGCCAGCAGCTTAGGACTAGCGGGGTCCTACGAGCAGTACTTC
NA	TRBJ2-3	TRBV6-4	TRBD2	CASSDSGGAGTDTQYF	TGTGCCAGCAGTGACTCCGGGGGGGCTGGGACAGATACGCAGTATTTT
NA	TRBJ2-2	TRBV9	NA	CASSVDPGRTTGELFF	TGTGCCAGCAGCGTAGATCCCGGGAGAACGACCGGGGAGCTGTTTTTT
NA	TRBJ2-3	TRBV4-3	NA	CASSVTRGGTDTQYF	TGCGCCAGCAGCGTGACCAGGGGAGGGACAGATACGCAGTATTTT